This T cell receptor (beta chain) was documented in a study of blood T cell repertoires in COVID-19. Study as a whole: COVID-19 samples from acute and convalescent phases originated in the United States, Italy and Spain.

Regarding this clone: Sequence at one end of the junction differs from germline and may be a read error.

As handled by the study authors: Estimation of nucleated cell counts was performed using reference gene primer amplification. The data were produced by immunoSEQ multiplex PCR, yet TCRdb's version contains in-frame clones alone and is incomplete. For V, J and clone size, that table is used; D and trimming come from the DNA. This sample carries around 60,000 clones, 65% to 90% of them seen once, and the ten largest clones take more than 0.95%. The germline gives CDR1 SNHLY, CDR2 FYNNEI. The length of the CDR3 is 13 residues. Source material: peripheral blood. This rearrangement joins TRBV2 to TRBJ2-2, with unresolved D. The TCR originated in a man aged 40-49 years with acute or convalescent COVID-19. CDR3 region: CANTLTNAGELFF. The CDR3 DNA follows: TGTGCCAACACCCTTACGAACGCCGGGGAGCTGTTTTTT.